These T cell receptor beta chains were read from a single sample in a study of shared clonotypes between healthy human individuals. TCRdb keeps only in-frame clones here, not all; method: immunoSEQ multiplex PCR. The sample consists of about 590,000 clones, over 95% of them appearing once. The sequenced material came from naive CD8+ T cells sorted from blood. Receptors were obtained from a woman younger than 45 in good health. The CDR3 runs from the conserved cysteine through the conserved F or W. D genes are given only for firm matches. Size is stated for part of the rows, as once, few or many counts, or as a class when the clone is expanded.

abundance: NA
v_gene: TRBV5-1
d_gene: NA
j_gene: TRBJ2-7
CDR3aa: CASSLNYEQYF
CDR3nt: TGCGCCAGCAGCTTGAACTACGAGCAGTACTTC

abundance: NA
v_gene: TRBV6-1
d_gene: TRBD1
j_gene: TRBJ2-2
CDR3aa: CASSEVGTANTGELFF
CDR3nt: TGTGCCAGCAGTGAAGTAGGGACAGCCAACACCGGGGAGCTGTTTTTT

abundance: NA
v_gene: TRBV7-9
d_gene: NA
j_gene: TRBJ2-1
CDR3aa: CASSHIGSGYNEQFF
CDR3nt: TGTGCCAGCAGCCATATCGGTAGCGGATACAATGAGCAGTTCTTC

abundance: NA
v_gene: TRBV4-2
d_gene: NA
j_gene: TRBJ2-7
CDR3aa: CASSQTTSYEQYF
CDR3nt: TGTGCCAGCAGCCAAACTACCTCCTACGAGCAGTACTTC

abundance: NA
v_gene: TRBV6-1
d_gene: NA
j_gene: TRBJ2-7
CDR3aa: CAIPGLSFDEQYF
CDR3nt: TGTGCCATTCCGGGACTTAGCTTCGACGAGCAGTACTTC

abundance: NA
v_gene: TRBV7-9
d_gene: NA
j_gene: TRBJ2-7
CDR3aa: CASSLRGGEQYF
CDR3nt: TGTGCCAGCAGCTTGAGGGGCGGCGAGCAGTACTTC

abundance: NA
v_gene: TRBV28
d_gene: TRBD2
j_gene: TRBJ2-1
CDR3aa: CASSPWTSGAHPSSYNEQFF
CDR3nt: TGTGCCAGCAGTCCCTGGACTAGCGGGGCCCACCCCAGCTCCTACAATGAGCAGTTCTTC

abundance: NA
v_gene: TRBV7-3
d_gene: TRBD2
j_gene: TRBJ2-7
CDR3aa: CASSFPLAGGEQYF
CDR3nt: TGTGCCAGCAGCTTTCCACTAGCGGGAGGCGAGCAGTACTTC

abundance: NA
v_gene: TRBV5-1
d_gene: NA
j_gene: TRBJ1-1
CDR3aa: CASSLAFSGNTEAFF
CDR3nt: TGCGCCAGCAGCTTGGCCTTCTCAGGGAACACTGAAGCTTTCTTT

abundance: NA
v_gene: TRBV6-1
d_gene: NA
j_gene: TRBJ2-1
CDR3aa: CASSRDRSSYNEQFF
CDR3nt: TGTGCCAGCAGCCGAGACAGAAGCTCCTACAATGAGCAGTTCTTC

abundance: NA
v_gene: TRBV11-2
d_gene: TRBD1
j_gene: TRBJ2-7
CDR3aa: CASSYNRGQTYEQYF
CDR3nt: TGTGCCAGCAGCTATAACAGGGGGCAGACCTACGAGCAGTACTTC

abundance: NA
v_gene: TRBV19
d_gene: NA
j_gene: TRBJ1-5
CDR3aa: CASSPGLNSNQPQHF
CDR3nt: TGTGCCAGTAGTCCGGGACTGAATAGCAATCAGCCCCAGCATTTT

abundance: NA
v_gene: TRBV11-3
d_gene: NA
j_gene: TRBJ1-2
CDR3aa: CASSSPGHYGYTF
CDR3nt: TGTGCCAGCAGCTCGCCAGGACACTATGGCTACACCTTC

abundance: NA
v_gene: TRBV19
d_gene: NA
j_gene: TRBJ1-2
CDR3aa: CASTPPGHNYGYTF
CDR3nt: TGTGCCAGTACCCCCCCAGGACACAACTATGGCTACACCTTC

abundance: NA
v_gene: TRBV11-2
d_gene: NA
j_gene: TRBJ2-2
CDR3aa: CASSLDGGLTGELFF
CDR3nt: TGTGCCAGCAGCTTAGATGGGGGACTTACCGGGGAGCTGTTTTTT

abundance: NA
v_gene: TRBV5-6
d_gene: NA
j_gene: TRBJ1-2
CDR3aa: CASSPGNYGYTF
CDR3nt: TGTGCCAGCAGCCCGGGCAACTATGGCTACACCTTC

abundance: NA
v_gene: TRBV7-2
d_gene: TRBD1
j_gene: TRBJ1-4
CDR3aa: CASSTAGTGFSTNEKLFF
CDR3nt: TGTGCCAGCAGCACAGCCGGGACAGGGTTCTCGACTAATGAAAAACTGTTTTTT

abundance: NA
v_gene: TRBV6-4
d_gene: NA
j_gene: TRBJ2-7
CDR3aa: CASSDRGWDISYEQYF
CDR3nt: TGTGCCAGCAGTGACCGTGGTTGGGACATATCCTACGAGCAGTACTTC

abundance: NA
v_gene: TRBV5-4
d_gene: TRBD1
j_gene: TRBJ1-3
CDR3aa: CASSFDRGGNTIYF
CDR3nt: TGTGCCAGCAGCTTTGACAGGGGTGGAAACACCATATATTTT

abundance: NA
v_gene: TRBV4-2
d_gene: TRBD1
j_gene: TRBJ2-3
CDR3aa: CASSQEQGSTDTQYF
CDR3nt: TGTGCCAGCAGCCAAGAACAGGGGAGCACAGATACGCAGTATTTT

abundance: NA
v_gene: TRBV4-1
d_gene: NA
j_gene: TRBJ2-5
CDR3aa: CASSQPFGGETQYF
CDR3nt: TGCGCCAGCAGCCAGCCTTTTGGGGGAGAGACCCAGTACTTC

abundance: NA
v_gene: TRBV7-9
d_gene: NA
j_gene: TRBJ1-5
CDR3aa: CASSLDSSNQPQHF
CDR3nt: TGTGCCAGCAGCTTAGACAGCAGCAATCAGCCCCAGCATTTT

abundance: NA
v_gene: TRBV5-5
d_gene: TRBD2
j_gene: TRBJ2-7
CDR3aa: CASSWTSDEQYF
CDR3nt: TGTGCCAGCAGCTGGACTAGTGACGAGCAGTACTTC

abundance: NA
v_gene: TRBV7-9
d_gene: NA
j_gene: TRBJ2-1
CDR3aa: CASSFTTYYNEQFF
CDR3nt: TGTGCCAGCAGCTTCACTACATACTACAATGAGCAGTTCTTC

abundance: NA
v_gene: TRBV27
d_gene: NA
j_gene: TRBJ2-7
CDR3aa: CASSFGGGHEQYF
CDR3nt: TGTGCCAGCAGTTTTGGGGGTGGTCACGAGCAGTACTTC

abundance: NA
v_gene: TRBV7-3
d_gene: TRBD1
j_gene: TRBJ2-7
CDR3aa: CASRDPGQVLYEQYF
CDR3nt: TGTGCCAGCAGGGACCCGGGACAGGTTCTCTACGAGCAGTACTTC

abundance: NA
v_gene: TRBV29-1
d_gene: NA
j_gene: TRBJ2-1
CDR3aa: CSVESHQSSYNEQFF
CDR3nt: TGCAGCGTTGAGAGCCATCAGTCTTCCTACAATGAGCAGTTCTTC

abundance: NA
v_gene: TRBV7-3
d_gene: NA
j_gene: TRBJ2-3
CDR3aa: CASSLTGGLTDTQYF
CDR3nt: TGTGCCAGCAGCTTGACGGGGGGCCTCACAGATACGCAGTATTTT

abundance: once
v_gene: TRBV15
d_gene: NA
j_gene: TRBJ1-1
CDR3aa: CATSRGWGDTEAFF
CDR3nt: TGTGCCACCAGCAGAGGATGGGGCGACACTGAAGCTTTCTTT

abundance: once
v_gene: TRBV21-1
d_gene: NA
j_gene: TRBJ2-1
CDR3aa: CASSKILGAGFLDNEQFF
CDR3nt: TGTGCCAGCAGCAAAATACTGGGTGCGGGTTTTCTAGACAATGAGCAGTTCTTC

abundance: few
v_gene: TRBV4-1
d_gene: TRBD2
j_gene: TRBJ2-5
CDR3aa: CASSRSGREETQYF
CDR3nt: TGCGCCAGCAGCCGTAGCGGGAGAGAAGAGACCCAGTACTTC

abundance: NA
v_gene: TRBV9
d_gene: NA
j_gene: TRBJ1-1
CDR3aa: CASSVGDPNTEAFF
CDR3nt: TGTGCCAGCAGCGTAGGGGACCCGAACACTGAAGCTTTCTTT

abundance: NA
v_gene: TRBV5-6
d_gene: NA
j_gene: TRBJ2-7
CDR3aa: CASSLGQTPYEQYF
CDR3nt: TGTGCCAGCAGCTTGGGGCAGACCCCCTACGAGCAGTACTTC

abundance: NA
v_gene: TRBV14
d_gene: TRBD2
j_gene: TRBJ2-5
CDR3aa: CASSQASGRKETQYF
CDR3nt: TGTGCCAGCAGCCAGGCTAGCGGGAGGAAAGAGACCCAGTACTTC

abundance: NA
v_gene: TRBV6-1
d_gene: NA
j_gene: TRBJ2-5
CDR3aa: CAIQETQYF
CDR3nt: TGTGCCATACAAGAGACCCAGTACTTC

abundance: NA
v_gene: TRBV2
d_gene: NA
j_gene: TRBJ1-1
CDR3aa: CASSVYRVNTEAFF
CDR3nt: TGTGCCAGCAGCGTTTACAGGGTGAACACTGAAGCTTTCTTT

abundance: NA
v_gene: TRBV27
d_gene: NA
j_gene: TRBJ2-7
CDR3aa: CASSSNSGSYEQYF
CDR3nt: TGTGCCAGCAGTTCAAATAGCGGCTCCTACGAGCAGTACTTC

abundance: NA
v_gene: TRBV7-6
d_gene: NA
j_gene: TRBJ2-1
CDR3aa: CASSPTRNEQFF
CDR3nt: TGTGCCAGCAGCCCCACCAGAAATGAGCAGTTCTTC

abundance: NA
v_gene: TRBV5-1
d_gene: NA
j_gene: TRBJ2-7
CDR3aa: CASSLDPNSYEQYF
CDR3nt: TGCGCCAGCAGCTTGGACCCGAACTCCTACGAGCAGTACTTC

abundance: NA
v_gene: TRBV21-1
d_gene: NA
j_gene: TRBJ2-7
CDR3aa: CASTPAGTGYEQYF
CDR3nt: TGTGCCAGCACACCCGCCGGGACAGGCTACGAGCAGTACTTC

abundance: NA
v_gene: TRBV13
d_gene: NA
j_gene: TRBJ2-1
CDR3aa: CASSLFNSYNEQFF
CDR3nt: TGTGCCAGCAGCTTGTTCAACTCCTACAATGAGCAGTTCTTC

abundance: NA
v_gene: TRBV5-4
d_gene: NA
j_gene: TRBJ2-7
CDR3aa: CASSLISNQAEQYF
CDR3nt: TGTGCCAGCAGCTTGATTTCAAACCAAGCGGAGCAGTACTTC

abundance: NA
v_gene: TRBV5-1
d_gene: NA
j_gene: TRBJ2-7
CDR3aa: CASSLEAGWTYEQYF
CDR3nt: TGCGCCAGCAGCTTGGAGGCAGGGTGGACCTACGAGCAGTACTTC

abundance: NA
v_gene: TRBV11-3
d_gene: NA
j_gene: TRBJ2-5
CDR3aa: CASSSGTAEETQYF
CDR3nt: TGTGCCAGCAGCTCCGGGACGGCCGAAGAGACCCAGTACTTC